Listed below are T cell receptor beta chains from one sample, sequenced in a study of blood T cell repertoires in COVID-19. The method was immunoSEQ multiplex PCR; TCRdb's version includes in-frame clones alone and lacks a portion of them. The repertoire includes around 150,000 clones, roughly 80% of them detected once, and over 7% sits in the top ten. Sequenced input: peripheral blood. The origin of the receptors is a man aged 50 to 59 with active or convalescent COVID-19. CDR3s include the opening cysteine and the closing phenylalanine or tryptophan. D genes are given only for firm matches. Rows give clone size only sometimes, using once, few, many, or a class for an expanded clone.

cdr3_aa: CASSVGGASTGELFF
cdr3_nt: TGTGCCAGCAGCGTAGGGGGAGCGAGCACCGGGGAGCTGTTTTTT
cdr3_length: 15
v_call: TRBV9
j_call: TRBJ2-2
d_call: -
clone_size: -

cdr3_aa: CASSQGGGGKNIQYF
cdr3_nt: TGTGCCAGCAGTCAGGGAGGAGGCGGCAAAAACATTCAGTACTTC
cdr3_length: 15
v_call: TRBV7-3
j_call: TRBJ2-4
d_call: -
clone_size: -

cdr3_aa: CSVVTANYGYTF
cdr3_nt: TGCAGCGTTGTGACAGCTAACTATGGCTACACCTTC
cdr3_length: 12
v_call: TRBV29-1
j_call: TRBJ1-2
d_call: -
clone_size: -

cdr3_aa: CASSSRTGGNQPQHF
cdr3_nt: TGTGCCAGCAGCTCTAGGACAGGGGGCAATCAGCCCCAGCATTTT
cdr3_length: 15
v_call: TRBV7-2
j_call: TRBJ1-5
d_call: TRBD1
clone_size: -

cdr3_aa: CASSPRGGGNEQFF
cdr3_nt: TGCGCCAGCAGCCCCCGAGGGGGGGGAAATGAGCAGTTCTTC
cdr3_length: 14
v_call: TRBV5-1
j_call: TRBJ2-1
d_call: -
clone_size: -

cdr3_aa: CASSKEAETEAFF
cdr3_nt: TGTGCCAGCAGCAAGGAGGCCGAAACTGAAGCTTTCTTT
cdr3_length: 13
v_call: TRBV11-3
j_call: TRBJ1-1
d_call: -
clone_size: -

cdr3_aa: CASSLTRGSGNTIYF
cdr3_nt: TGTGCCAGCAGCTTAACCAGGGGTTCTGGAAACACCATATATTTT
cdr3_length: 15
v_call: TRBV7-3
j_call: TRBJ1-3
d_call: -
clone_size: -

cdr3_aa: CASSVAGGANEKLFF
cdr3_nt: TGTGCCAGCAGCGTAGCTGGGGGGGCTAATGAAAAACTGTTTTTT
cdr3_length: 15
v_call: TRBV9
j_call: TRBJ1-4
d_call: -
clone_size: -

cdr3_aa: CASRLLSGNEKLFF
cdr3_nt: TGCGCCAGCAGGCTATTATCAGGGAATGAAAAACTGTTTTTT
cdr3_length: 14
v_call: TRBV5-1
j_call: TRBJ1-4
d_call: -
clone_size: few

cdr3_aa: CASKPFNQPQHF
cdr3_nt: TGTGCCAGCAAGCCATTCAATCAGCCCCAGCATTTT
cdr3_length: 12
v_call: TRBV6-5
j_call: TRBJ1-5
d_call: -
clone_size: -

cdr3_aa: CASSYSLTSYSYEQYF
cdr3_nt: TGTGCCAGCAGTTACTCCTTGACTTCTTACTCCTACGAGCAGTACTTC
cdr3_length: 16
v_call: TRBV6-5
j_call: TRBJ2-7
d_call: -
clone_size: -

cdr3_aa: CASNQGTGYTF
cdr3_nt: TGTGCCAGCAATCAGGGGACTGGCTACACCTTC
cdr3_length: 11
v_call: TRBV25-1
j_call: TRBJ1-2
d_call: -
clone_size: -

cdr3_aa: CASGTGTRSTNEQFF
cdr3_nt: TGTGCTAGTGGGACCGGGACTAGGAGTACGAATGAGCAGTTCTTC
cdr3_length: 15
v_call: TRBV12-5
j_call: TRBJ2-1
d_call: TRBD2
clone_size: -

cdr3_aa: CASSLVTGRATDTQYF
cdr3_nt: TGTGCCAGCAGCTTGGTGACCGGGAGGGCCACAGATACGCAGTATTTT
cdr3_length: 16
v_call: TRBV7-8
j_call: TRBJ2-3
d_call: TRBD2
clone_size: -

cdr3_aa: CASSLGQGTRETQYF
cdr3_nt: TGTGCCAGCAGTCTGGGACAGGGAACACGAGAGACCCAGTACTTC
cdr3_length: 15
v_call: TRBV27
j_call: TRBJ2-5
d_call: TRBD1
clone_size: -

cdr3_aa: CASPGELGLAGDEQYF
cdr3_nt: TGTGCCAGCCCGGGGGAACTGGGGCTAGCGGGAGACGAGCAGTACTTC
cdr3_length: 16
v_call: TRBV9
j_call: TRBJ2-7
d_call: TRBD2
clone_size: -

cdr3_aa: CASSPGGVSAQYF
cdr3_nt: TGTGCCAGCAGCCCAGGGGGCGTGAGTGCGCAGTATTTT
cdr3_length: 13
v_call: TRBV7-8
j_call: TRBJ2-3
d_call: TRBD1
clone_size: -

cdr3_aa: CATSDHPQAGGQETQYF
cdr3_nt: TGTGCCACCAGTGACCACCCCCAGGCAGGGGGACAGGAGACCCAGTACTTC
cdr3_length: 17
v_call: TRBV24-1
j_call: TRBJ2-5
d_call: TRBD1
clone_size: -

cdr3_aa: CASSQGSGSPLYEQYF
cdr3_nt: TGTGCCAGCAGCCAAGGGAGCGGGAGTCCCCTCTACGAGCAGTACTTC
cdr3_length: 16
v_call: TRBV3-1/TRBV3-2
j_call: TRBJ2-7
d_call: TRBD2
clone_size: -

cdr3_aa: CASSPPGRQNSPLHF
cdr3_nt: TGTGCCAGCAGTCCCCCTGGTAGACAGAATTCACCCCTCCACTTT
cdr3_length: 15
v_call: TRBV27
j_call: TRBJ1-6
d_call: -
clone_size: -

cdr3_aa: CASSQEDYTEAFF
cdr3_nt: TGTGCCAGTAGCCAGGAGGATTACACTGAAGCTTTCTTT
cdr3_length: 13
v_call: TRBV19
j_call: TRBJ1-1
d_call: -
clone_size: once

cdr3_aa: CASSFTRTGELFF
cdr3_nt: TGTGCCAGCAGTTTCACACGCACCGGGGAGCTGTTTTTT
cdr3_length: 13
v_call: TRBV6-5
j_call: TRBJ2-2
d_call: -
clone_size: few

cdr3_aa: CASSLVQMGYTF
cdr3_nt: TGTGCCAGCAGCTTGGTACAGATGGGCTACACCTTC
cdr3_length: 12
v_call: TRBV5-6
j_call: TRBJ1-2
d_call: -
clone_size: -

cdr3_aa: CASSLQGGLYGYTF
cdr3_nt: TGTGCCAGCAGTCTACAGGGGGGTCTCTATGGCTACACCTTC
cdr3_length: 14
v_call: TRBV27
j_call: TRBJ1-2
d_call: TRBD1
clone_size: few

cdr3_aa: CASSQNYYGYTF
cdr3_nt: TGTGCCAGCAGCCAGAACTACTATGGCTACACCTTC
cdr3_length: 12
v_call: TRBV14
j_call: TRBJ1-2
d_call: -
clone_size: -

cdr3_aa: CASSLSSGIREKLFF
cdr3_nt: TGTGCCAGCAGTTTAAGTTCGGGAATTCGGGAAAAACTGTTTTTT
cdr3_length: 15
v_call: TRBV28
j_call: TRBJ1-4
d_call: -
clone_size: -

cdr3_aa: CASSLEGVGRDTQYF
cdr3_nt: TGTGCCAGCAGCTTAGAGGGGGTGGGAAGAGATACGCAGTATTTT
cdr3_length: 15
v_call: TRBV7-9
j_call: TRBJ2-3
d_call: -
clone_size: -

cdr3_aa: CASSFHPGQIEAFF
cdr3_nt: TGTGCCAGCAGTTTTCACCCGGGACAAATTGAAGCTTTCTTT
cdr3_length: 14
v_call: TRBV27
j_call: TRBJ1-1
d_call: -
clone_size: -

cdr3_aa: CASRNRQGVSTDTQYF
cdr3_nt: TGTGCCAGCAGAAACCGACAGGGGGTATCCACAGATACGCAGTATTTT
cdr3_length: 16
v_call: TRBV28
j_call: TRBJ2-3
d_call: TRBD1
clone_size: -

cdr3_aa: CASSSSGAGEHRGAVF
cdr3_nt: TGTGCCAGCAGTTCCTCAGGGGCAGGGGAACACCGGGGAGCTGTTTTT
cdr3_length: 16
v_call: TRBV27
j_call: TRBJ2-2
d_call: -
clone_size: -

cdr3_aa: CASSLRRGAYNEQFF
cdr3_nt: TGTGCCAGCAGTTTACGACGGGGGGCTTACAATGAGCAGTTCTTC
cdr3_length: 15
v_call: TRBV27
j_call: TRBJ2-1
d_call: -
clone_size: -

cdr3_aa: CAREGQDNSTDTQYF
cdr3_nt: TGTGCCAGAGAGGGACAGGACAATAGCACAGATACGCAGTATTTT
cdr3_length: 15
v_call: TRBV2
j_call: TRBJ2-3
d_call: TRBD1
clone_size: -

cdr3_aa: CASSYAGGADQPQHF
cdr3_nt: TGTGCCAGCAGTTACGCAGGGGGCGCCGATCAGCCCCAGCATTTT
cdr3_length: 15
v_call: TRBV6-5
j_call: TRBJ1-5
d_call: TRBD1
clone_size: -

cdr3_aa: CASSPRTSGRTGELFF
cdr3_nt: TGTGCCAGCAGCCCTAGGACTAGCGGGAGGACCGGGGAGCTGTTTTTT
cdr3_length: 16
v_call: TRBV4-2
j_call: TRBJ2-2
d_call: TRBD2
clone_size: -

cdr3_aa: CASSPVTGELFF
cdr3_nt: TGTGCCAGCTCACCCGTCACCGGGGAGCTGTTTTTT
cdr3_length: 12
v_call: TRBV18
j_call: TRBJ2-2
d_call: -
clone_size: -

cdr3_aa: CASSQEGGPFGEAGNTIYF
cdr3_nt: TGCGCCAGCAGCCAAGAGGGGGGTCCTTTCGGTGAGGCTGGAAACACCATATATTTT
cdr3_length: 19
v_call: TRBV4-1
j_call: TRBJ1-3
d_call: -
clone_size: -

cdr3_aa: CASSSAGTRGIEQYF
cdr3_nt: TGCGCCAGCAGCTCCGCCGGGACTAGGGGAATCGAGCAGTACTTC
cdr3_length: 15
v_call: TRBV5-1
j_call: TRBJ2-7
d_call: TRBD2
clone_size: -

cdr3_aa: CASSPYGQGLEQYF
cdr3_nt: TGTGCCAGCAGTCCCTACGGACAGGGGCTCGAGCAGTACTTC
cdr3_length: 14
v_call: TRBV28
j_call: TRBJ2-7
d_call: TRBD1
clone_size: many